This entry lists 20 T cell receptor beta chains sequenced from one sample in a study of CD8 T cells in ankylosing spondylitis. General observations from the study: Ankylosing spondylitis blood seemed to carry a telltale TCR beta motif made of under ten highly homologous variants.

The antigens these receptors bind are not known. TCRdb ran MiXCR on the 5' RACE reads and lists one entry per CDR3 protein. This repertoire shows some 220,000 distinct CDR3 sequences, 7% to 8% found once; its top ten account for 14%. The material sequenced was blood, either unsorted or a sorted T cell fraction (not recorded which). All receptors derive from a male donor with ankylosing spondylitis.

This clonotype appeared many times. V usage is TRBV28 and J usage is TRBJ2-7; D gene uncertain. Trimming stripped 4 bases from V and 3 bases from J, with 7 bases between. The length of the CDR3 is 12 residues. The germline V gene encodes CDR1 MDHEN and CDR2 SYDVKM. The chain's CDR3 is CASSSPDYEQYF. The CDR3 nucleotides are TGTGCCAGCAGTTCCCCGGACTACGAGCAGTACTTC.

This clonotype showed up many times. The V and J genes are TRBV27 and TRBJ1-2; D perhaps matches TRBD1 (5 bases). V gave up 7 bases and J gave up 3 bases, with 15 bases separating them. CDR1 is MNHEY, CDR2 SMNVEV, per germline (reference sequence). The CDR3 loop spans 14 amino acids. CDR3 residues: CASTSKLTDYGYTF. The CDR3 bases are TGTGCCAGCACCTCAAAACTGACAGACTATGGCTACACCTTC.

In this sample, this clonotype turned up many times. The rearrangement uses TRBV9 and TRBJ2-1; 13 nucleotides match TRBD2. V lost 4 bases, J lost 8 bases, and 6 bases stayed unmatched. The CDR3 loop spans 15 amino acids. CDR1 SGDLS and CDR2 YYNGEE come from the germline V gene. As DNA, the CDR3 is TGTGCCAGCAGCCCCGGGACTAGCGGGAACGATGAGCAGTTCTTC. It is translated as CASSPGTSGNDEQFF.

On this clonotype itself: Possible read error: a much larger clone is one base away. The rearrangement joins TRBV7-9 to TRBJ1-2; D not resolved. The germline gives CDR1 SEHNR, CDR2 FQNEAQ (reference sequence). The CDR3 covers 10 residues. Trimming pared 1 base from V and 9 bases from J, leaving 3 bases between. CDR3 bases: TGTGCCAGCAGCTTAGGATGCTACACCTTC. It is translated as CASSLGCYTF.

CDR3 in DNA: TGTGCCAGCAGTTTATCCCCGAACAGGGATACGCAGTATTTT. Its translation: CASSLSPNRDTQYF. V gene TRBV27 combines with J gene TRBJ2-3, with a tentative D call TRBD1 (5 bases). CDR1 is MNHEY, CDR2 SMNVEV, per germline (reference sequence). V was cut by 0 bases and J by 6 bases, with 10 bases left in between. This CDR3 is built from 14 residues.

The chain links TRBV5-6 to TRBJ1-2, with TRBD1 as a possible D gene (6 bases). Between the trimmed V and J ends, which lost 1 base and 7 bases, there was a span of 20 bases. The CDR3 covers 16 residues. CDR1 is SGHDT, CDR2 YYEEEE, per germline. CDR3 sequence reads: CASSLRQDLISGGYTF. Written as DNA, the CDR3 is TGTGCCAGCAGCTTGAGACAGGATCTCATCTCGGGTGGCTACACCTTC.

This clonotype was seen just once. This chain uses TRBV5-1 with TRBJ2-7, with 8 bases matching TRBD2. The CDR3 has 16 amino acids. CDR1 SGHRS and CDR2 YFSETQ come from the germline V gene. V lost 0 bases to trimming and J lost 10 bases; unmatched junction nucleotides: 15. CDR3 in amino acids: CASSLAVGTSGIQQYF. The CDR3, as DNA: TGCGCCAGCAGCTTGGCCGTCGGAACTAGCGGAATACAACAGTACTTC.

This clonotype was counted at least ten times. The rearrangement joins TRBV20-1 to TRBJ2-3; D unclear. This CDR3 contains 13 residues. V was clipped by 3 bases and J by 1 base, with 8 bases between them. Germline V gene data show CDR1 as DFQATT and CDR2 as SNEGSKA (reference sequence). The CDR3 coding sequence is TGCAGTGCTAGGGCCCCGGGCACAGATACGCAGTATTTT. It codes for CSARAPGTDTQYF.

Ten or more counts support this clonotype. The chain carries TRBV11-2 and TRBJ2-5, with 9 bases fitting TRBD2. The CDR3 consists of 15 residues. Germline CDR1 and CDR2: SGHAT and FQNNGV. The J segment lost 2 bases and the V segment lost 1 base, leaving 2 bases of the junction unmatched. The CDR3 is CASSLAGLAQETQYF. CDR3 in DNA: TGTGCCAGCAGCTTAGCAGGACTAGCGCAAGAGACCCAGTACTTC.

This clonotype was observed many times. This sequence joins TRBV5-6 and TRBJ1-5; D is unclear. Deletions cut 3 bases from V and 3 bases from J, with 16 bases between. Germline CDR1 reads SGHDT; CDR2 reads YYEEEE. This CDR3 contains 16 residues. The CDR3 region has the DNA TGTGCCAGCAGCTCCCGCAGCTTTGAGGACAATCAGCCCCAGCATTTT. Its translation is CASSSRSFEDNQPQHF.

The chain recombines TRBV7-9 with TRBJ1-2, with a tentative D call TRBD1 (5 bases). The CDR3 consists of 16 residues. Looked up from germline, CDR1 is SEHNR and CDR2 is FQNEAQ (reference sequence). V was trimmed by 1 base and J by 0 bases, leaving 12 bases between them. CDR3 region: CASSLGRRGTNYGYTF. The CDR3 DNA reads TGTGCCAGCAGCTTAGGCCGGCGGGGGACTAACTATGGCTACACCTTC.

The sample holds many counts of this clonotype. This chain connects TRBV4-3 to TRBJ1-5; the D is unclear. Per the germline V gene, CDR1 is LGHNA and CDR2 is YSLEER. This CDR3 region has 13 residues. Trimming took off 3 bases at V and 4 bases at J, with 7 bases between the two ends. CDR3 residues: CASSQEPNQPQHF. The CDR3 DNA reads TGCGCCAGCAGCCAGGAACCGAATCAGCCCCAGCATTTT.

At least ten counts were recorded for this clonotype. The V call is TRBV27, the J call TRBJ1-5, with 7 bases matching TRBD1. Germline V CDR1 and CDR2: MNHEY, SMNVEV (reference sequence). This CDR3 contains 14 residues. Germline trimming cut 5 bases from V and 6 bases from J; bases unmatched to any gene: 7. In DNA, the CDR3 is TGTGCCAGCAGTCCACAGGGGAGGGGTCAGCCCCAGCATTTT. Translation: CASSPQGRGQPQHF.

This clonotype was recorded many times. The V call is TRBV28, the J call TRBJ2-1, with 12 bases identical to TRBD2. Germline lookup yields CDR1 MDHEN and CDR2 SYDVKM. This CDR3 has 15 residues. J was trimmed by 5 bases and V by 6 bases; bases with no gene match: 5. CDR3 sequence (DNA): TGTGCCAGCAGGGTAGGACTAGCGGGAAACAATGAGCAGTTCTTC. Residues: CASRVGLAGNNEQFF. The full variable domain, completed using reference TRBV28 and TRBJ2-1, is DVKVTQSSRYLVKRTGEKVFLECVQDMDHENMFWYRQDPGLGLRLIYFSYDVKMKEKGDIPEGYSVSREKKERFSLILESASTNQTSMYLCASRVGLAGNNEQFFGPGTRLTVL.

This clonotype turned up a few times. The J gene is TRBJ2-5, the V gene TRBV7-6, with 8 bases matching TRBD1. V dropped 5 bases and J dropped 3; count of bases not matched to a gene: 17. The CDR3 extends over 18 amino acids. Looked up from germline, CDR1 is SGHVS and CDR2 is FNYEAQ. CDR3 region: CASSDEAGGWGEEETQYF. Here the CDR3 DNA reads TGTGCCAGCAGCGATGAGGCAGGGGGCTGGGGGGAAGAAGAGACCCAGTACTTC.

This clonotype was counted at least ten times. The V and J genes are TRBV12-3 or TRBV12-4 and TRBJ2-5; a weak D match, TRBD1 (6 bases). Trimming left V 4 bases short and J 5 bases short, with 14 bases between. The CDR3 is made up of 14 amino acids. The CDR3 DNA is TGTGCCAGCAGTTCCCACAGGGAAAGGGAGACCCAGTACTTC. It encodes CASSSHRERETQYF.

There are many counts of this clonotype. The chain couples TRBV7-6 to TRBJ2-1; 7 nucleotides agree with TRBD1. J lost 2 bases, V lost 5 bases, and 9 bases had no gene match. This CDR3 has 16 residues. Germline V gene data show CDR1 as SGHVS and CDR2 as FNYEAQ. The CDR3 DNA reads TGTGCCAGCAGCCGTCGACAGGGAATGGCCTACAATGAGCAGTTCTTC. Translation: CASSRRQGMAYNEQFF.

There are a few counts of this clonotype. The V call is TRBV7-6, the J call TRBJ2-7; weak D call: TRBD1 (7 bases). The length of the CDR3 is 16 residues. V lost 1 base and J lost 0, with 13 bases in between. The germline V gene encodes CDR1 SGHVS and CDR2 FNYEAQ. This CDR3 reads CASSLESGGSSYEQYF. CDR3 bases: TGTGCCAGCAGCTTAGAGTCAGGGGGGAGCTCCTACGAGCAGTACTTC.

The rearrangement joins TRBV29-1 to TRBJ1-2, with D unresolved. The CDR3 contains 11 residues. Germline V gives CDR1 SQVTM, CDR2 ANQGSEA. Deletions cut 2 bases from V and 7 bases from J, with 8 bases between. The CDR3 region has the DNA TGCAGCGTTGAAACACGGATTGGCTACACCTTC. The encoded protein is CSVETRIGYTF.

This chain joins TRBV15 and TRBJ2-2; possibly TRBD2 for D (7 bases). CDR1 and CDR2 (germline): LNHNV, YYDKDF (reference sequence). Trimming took 5 bases from V and 5 from J, leaving 15 bases between them. The CDR3 has 15 amino acids. In nucleotides, the CDR3 is TGTGCCACCAGCGGAGGGGGGGTGAGGACCGGGGAGCTGTTTTTT. It encodes CATSGGGVRTGELFF.